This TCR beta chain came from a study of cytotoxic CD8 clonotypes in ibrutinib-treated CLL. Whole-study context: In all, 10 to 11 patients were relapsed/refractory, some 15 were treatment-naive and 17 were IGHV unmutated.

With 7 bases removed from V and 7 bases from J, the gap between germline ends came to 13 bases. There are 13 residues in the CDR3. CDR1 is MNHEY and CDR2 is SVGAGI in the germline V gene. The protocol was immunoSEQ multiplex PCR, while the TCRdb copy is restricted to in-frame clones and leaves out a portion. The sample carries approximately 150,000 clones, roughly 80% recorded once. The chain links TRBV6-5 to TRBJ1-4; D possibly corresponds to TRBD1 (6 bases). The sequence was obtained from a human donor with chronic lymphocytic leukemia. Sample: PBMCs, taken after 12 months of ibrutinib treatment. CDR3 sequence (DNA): TGTGCCAGCATGGGGCTAGGGGGTGAAAAACTGTTTTTT. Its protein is CASMGLGGEKLFF.